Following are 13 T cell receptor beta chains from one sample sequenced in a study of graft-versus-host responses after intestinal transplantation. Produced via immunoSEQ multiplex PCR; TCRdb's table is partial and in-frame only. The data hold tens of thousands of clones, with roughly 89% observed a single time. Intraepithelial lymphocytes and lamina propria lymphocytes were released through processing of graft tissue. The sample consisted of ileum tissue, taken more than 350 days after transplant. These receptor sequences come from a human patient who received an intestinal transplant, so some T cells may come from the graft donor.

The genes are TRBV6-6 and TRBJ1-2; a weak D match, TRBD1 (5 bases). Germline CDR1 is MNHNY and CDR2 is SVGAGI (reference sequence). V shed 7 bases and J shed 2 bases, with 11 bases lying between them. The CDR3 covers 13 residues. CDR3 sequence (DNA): TGTGCCAGCACTACGAACAGGAACTATGGCTACACCTTC. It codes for CASTTNRNYGYTF.

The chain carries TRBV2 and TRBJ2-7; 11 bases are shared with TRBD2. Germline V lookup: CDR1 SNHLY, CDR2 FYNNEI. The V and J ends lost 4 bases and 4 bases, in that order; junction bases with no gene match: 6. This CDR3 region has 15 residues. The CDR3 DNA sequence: TGTGCCAGCAGTGGCAGGACTAGCGGGCGGTACGAGCAGTACTTC. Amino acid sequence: CASSGRTSGRYEQYF. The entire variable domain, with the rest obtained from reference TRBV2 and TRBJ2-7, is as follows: EPEVTQTPSHQVTQMGQEVILRCVPISNHLYFYWYRQILGQKVEFLVSFYNNEISEKSEIFDDQFSVERPDGSNFTLKIRSTKLEDSAMYFCASSGRTSGRYEQYFGPGTRLTVT.

CDR3: CASSIRRQNYEQYF. The DNA for the CDR3 is TGTGCCAGCAGTATTAGGCGGCAGAACTACGAGCAGTACTTC. This chain uses TRBV6-5 with TRBJ2-7; D is uncertain. The length of the CDR3 is 14 residues. V was trimmed by 5 bases and J by 3 bases, leaving 14 bases between them. Germline assignment: CDR1 MNHEY and CDR2 SVGAGI.

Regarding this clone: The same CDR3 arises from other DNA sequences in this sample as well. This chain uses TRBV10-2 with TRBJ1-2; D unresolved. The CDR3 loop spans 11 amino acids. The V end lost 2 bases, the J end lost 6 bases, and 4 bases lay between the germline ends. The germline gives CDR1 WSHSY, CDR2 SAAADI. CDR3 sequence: CASSEGDGYTF. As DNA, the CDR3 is TGCGCCAGCAGTGAGGGCGATGGCTACACCTTC.

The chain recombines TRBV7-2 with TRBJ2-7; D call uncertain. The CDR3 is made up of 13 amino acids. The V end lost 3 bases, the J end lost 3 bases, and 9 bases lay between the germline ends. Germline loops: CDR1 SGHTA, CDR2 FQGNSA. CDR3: CASSFRIYYEQYF. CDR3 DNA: TGTGCCAGCAGCTTCCGGATCTACTACGAGCAGTACTTC.

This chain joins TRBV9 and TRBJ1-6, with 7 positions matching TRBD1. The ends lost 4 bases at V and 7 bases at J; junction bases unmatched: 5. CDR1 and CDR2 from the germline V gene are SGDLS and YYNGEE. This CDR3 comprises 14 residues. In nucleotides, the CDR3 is TGTGCCAGCAGCACGGGACAGCCAAATTCACCCCTCCACTTT. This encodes CASSTGQPNSPLHF.

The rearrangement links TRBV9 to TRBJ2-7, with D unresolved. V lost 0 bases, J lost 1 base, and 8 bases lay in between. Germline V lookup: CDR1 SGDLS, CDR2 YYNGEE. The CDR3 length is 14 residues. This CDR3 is CASSVVGSSYEQYF. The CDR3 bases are TGTGCCAGCAGCGTAGTGGGGTCGTCCTACGAGCAGTACTTC.

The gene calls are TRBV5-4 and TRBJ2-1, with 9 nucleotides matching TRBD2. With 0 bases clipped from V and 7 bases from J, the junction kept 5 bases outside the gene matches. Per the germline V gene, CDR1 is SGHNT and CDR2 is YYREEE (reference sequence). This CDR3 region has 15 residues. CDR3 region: CASSLGPGLANEQFF. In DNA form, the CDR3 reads TGTGCCAGCAGCTTGGGCCCGGGACTAGCTAATGAGCAGTTCTTC.

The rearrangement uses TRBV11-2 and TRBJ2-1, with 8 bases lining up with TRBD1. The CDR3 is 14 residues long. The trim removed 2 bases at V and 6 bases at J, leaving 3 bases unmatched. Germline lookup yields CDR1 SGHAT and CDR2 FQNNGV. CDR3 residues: CASSLSGGLNEQFF. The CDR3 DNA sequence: TGTGCCAGCAGCTTATCAGGGGGCCTCAATGAGCAGTTCTTC.

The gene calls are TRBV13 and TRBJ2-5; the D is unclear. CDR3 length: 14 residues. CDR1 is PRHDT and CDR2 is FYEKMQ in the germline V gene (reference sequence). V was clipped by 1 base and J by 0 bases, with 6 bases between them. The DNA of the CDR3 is TGTGCCAGCAGCTTAGAGGGATACCAAGAGACCCAGTACTTC. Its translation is CASSLEGYQETQYF.

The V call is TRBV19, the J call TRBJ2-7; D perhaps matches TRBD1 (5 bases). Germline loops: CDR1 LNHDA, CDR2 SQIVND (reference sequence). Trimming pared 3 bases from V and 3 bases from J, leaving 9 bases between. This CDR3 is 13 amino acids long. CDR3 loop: CASSIYRNYEQYF. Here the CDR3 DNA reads TGTGCCAGTAGTATCTACAGGAACTACGAGCAGTACTTC. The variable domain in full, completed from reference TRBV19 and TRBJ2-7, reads DGGITQSPKYLFRKEGQNVTLSCEQNLNHDAMYWYRQDPGQGLRLIYYSQIVNDFQKGDIAEGYSVSREKKESFPLTVTSAQKNPTAFYLCASSIYRNYEQYFGPGTRLTVT.

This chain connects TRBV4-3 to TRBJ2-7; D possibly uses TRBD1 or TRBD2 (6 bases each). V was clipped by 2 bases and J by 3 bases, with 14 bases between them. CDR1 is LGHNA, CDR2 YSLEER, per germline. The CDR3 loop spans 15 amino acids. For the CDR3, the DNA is TGCGCCAGCAGCCAAACAGGGACTGTGGGCTACGAGCAGTACTTC. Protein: CASSQTGTVGYEQYF.

The CDR3, as DNA: TGTGCCAGCAGCACAGAGCAGGGGGGGAACACTGAAGCTTTCTTT. Translated, it gives CASSTEQGGNTEAFF. This sequence joins TRBV13 and TRBJ1-1; TRBD1 aligns across 7 bases. There are 15 residues in the CDR3. Germline CDR1 and CDR2: PRHDT and FYEKMQ (reference sequence). The trim removed 5 bases at V and 1 base at J, leaving 7 bases unmatched.